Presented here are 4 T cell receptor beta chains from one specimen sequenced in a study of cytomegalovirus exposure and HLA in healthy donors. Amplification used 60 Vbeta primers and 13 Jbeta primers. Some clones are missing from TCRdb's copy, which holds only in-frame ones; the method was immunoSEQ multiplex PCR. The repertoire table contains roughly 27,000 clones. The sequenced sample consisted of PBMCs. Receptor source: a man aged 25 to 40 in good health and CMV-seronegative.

CDR3 nucleotides: TGTGCCAGCCCAGCCGGGAGGTCCTACAATGAGCAGTTCTTC. Its protein product is CASPAGRSYNEQFF. V usage is TRBV7-2 and J usage is TRBJ2-1, with TRBD2 matching 7 bases. There are 14 residues in the CDR3. The junction had 5 bases not matched to a gene; V was cut back by 8 bases and J by 1 base. Germline lookup yields CDR1 SGHTA and CDR2 FQGNSA.

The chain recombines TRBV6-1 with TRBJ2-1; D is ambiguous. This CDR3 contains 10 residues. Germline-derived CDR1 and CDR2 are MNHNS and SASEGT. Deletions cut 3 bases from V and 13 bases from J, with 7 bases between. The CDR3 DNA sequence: TGTGCCAGCAGTGAGTCACACCAGTTCTTC. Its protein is CASSESHQFF.

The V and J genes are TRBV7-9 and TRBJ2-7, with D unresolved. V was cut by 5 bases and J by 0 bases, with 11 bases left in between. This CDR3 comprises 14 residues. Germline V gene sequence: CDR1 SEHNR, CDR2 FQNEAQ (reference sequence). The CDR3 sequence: CASSGRGDSYEQYF. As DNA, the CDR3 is TGTGCCAGCAGCGGTAGAGGAGACTCCTACGAGCAGTACTTC.

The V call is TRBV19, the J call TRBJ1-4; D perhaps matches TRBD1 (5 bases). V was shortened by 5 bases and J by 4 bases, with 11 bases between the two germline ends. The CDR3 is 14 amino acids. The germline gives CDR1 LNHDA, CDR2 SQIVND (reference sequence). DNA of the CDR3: TGTGCCAGTAGTGCCAGGGCTTATAATGAAAAACTGTTTTTT. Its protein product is CASSARAYNEKLFF.